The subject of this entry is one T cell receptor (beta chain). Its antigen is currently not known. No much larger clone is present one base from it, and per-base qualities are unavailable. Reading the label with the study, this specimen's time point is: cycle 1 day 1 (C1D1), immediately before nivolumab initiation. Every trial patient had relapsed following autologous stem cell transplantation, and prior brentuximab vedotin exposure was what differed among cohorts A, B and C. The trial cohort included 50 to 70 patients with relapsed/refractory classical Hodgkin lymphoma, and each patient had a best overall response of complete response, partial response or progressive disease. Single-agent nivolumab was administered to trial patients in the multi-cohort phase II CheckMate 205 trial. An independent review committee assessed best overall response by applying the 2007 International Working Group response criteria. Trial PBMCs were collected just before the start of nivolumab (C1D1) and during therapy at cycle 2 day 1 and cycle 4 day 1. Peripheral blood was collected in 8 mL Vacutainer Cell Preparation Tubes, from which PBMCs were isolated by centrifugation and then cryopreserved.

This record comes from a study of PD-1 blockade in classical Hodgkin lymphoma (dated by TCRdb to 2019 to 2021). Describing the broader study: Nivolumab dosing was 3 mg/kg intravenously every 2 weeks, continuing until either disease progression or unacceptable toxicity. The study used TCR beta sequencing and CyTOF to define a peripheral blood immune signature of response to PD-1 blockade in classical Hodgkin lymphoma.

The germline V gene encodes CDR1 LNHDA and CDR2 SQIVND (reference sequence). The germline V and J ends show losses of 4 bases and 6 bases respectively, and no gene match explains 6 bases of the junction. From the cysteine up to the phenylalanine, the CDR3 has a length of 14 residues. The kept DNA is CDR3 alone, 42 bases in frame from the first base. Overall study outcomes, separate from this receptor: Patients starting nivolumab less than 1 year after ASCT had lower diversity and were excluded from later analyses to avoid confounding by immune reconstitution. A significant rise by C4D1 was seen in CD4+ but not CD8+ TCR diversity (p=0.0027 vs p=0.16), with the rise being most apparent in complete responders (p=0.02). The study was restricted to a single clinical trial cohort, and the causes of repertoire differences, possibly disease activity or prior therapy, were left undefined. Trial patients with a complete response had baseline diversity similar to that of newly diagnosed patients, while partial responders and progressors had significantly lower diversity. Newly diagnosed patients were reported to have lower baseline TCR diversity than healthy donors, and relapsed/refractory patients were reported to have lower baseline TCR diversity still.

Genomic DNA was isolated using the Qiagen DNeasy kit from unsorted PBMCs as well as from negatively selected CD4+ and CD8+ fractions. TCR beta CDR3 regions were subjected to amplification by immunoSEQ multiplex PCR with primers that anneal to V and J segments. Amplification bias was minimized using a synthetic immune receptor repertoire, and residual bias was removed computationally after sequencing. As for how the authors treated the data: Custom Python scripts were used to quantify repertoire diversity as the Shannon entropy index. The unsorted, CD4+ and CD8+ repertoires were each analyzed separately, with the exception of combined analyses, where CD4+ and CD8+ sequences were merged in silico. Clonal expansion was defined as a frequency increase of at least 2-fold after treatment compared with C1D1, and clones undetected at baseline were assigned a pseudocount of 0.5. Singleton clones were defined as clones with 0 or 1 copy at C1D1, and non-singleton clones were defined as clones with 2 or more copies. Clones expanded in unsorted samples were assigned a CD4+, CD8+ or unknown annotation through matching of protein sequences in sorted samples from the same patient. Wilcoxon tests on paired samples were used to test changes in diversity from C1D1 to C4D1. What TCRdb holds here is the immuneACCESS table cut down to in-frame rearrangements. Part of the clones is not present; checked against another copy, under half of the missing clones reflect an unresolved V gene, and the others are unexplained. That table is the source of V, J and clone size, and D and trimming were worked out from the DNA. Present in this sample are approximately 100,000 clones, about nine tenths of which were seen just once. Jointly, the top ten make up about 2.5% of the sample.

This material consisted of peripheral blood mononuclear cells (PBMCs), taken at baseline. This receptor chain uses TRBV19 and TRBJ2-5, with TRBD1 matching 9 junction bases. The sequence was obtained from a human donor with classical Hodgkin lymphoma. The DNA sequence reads TGTGCCAGTAGTACCCGGGACAGGGTGAAGACCCAGTACTTC. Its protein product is CASSTRDRVKTQYF. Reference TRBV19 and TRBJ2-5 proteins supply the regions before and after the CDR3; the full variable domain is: DGGITQSPKYLFRKEGQNVTLSCEQNLNHDAMYWYRQDPGQGLRLIYYSQIVNDFQKGDIAEGYSVSREKKESFPLTVTSAQKNPTAFYLCASSTRDRVKTQYFGPGTRLLVL.